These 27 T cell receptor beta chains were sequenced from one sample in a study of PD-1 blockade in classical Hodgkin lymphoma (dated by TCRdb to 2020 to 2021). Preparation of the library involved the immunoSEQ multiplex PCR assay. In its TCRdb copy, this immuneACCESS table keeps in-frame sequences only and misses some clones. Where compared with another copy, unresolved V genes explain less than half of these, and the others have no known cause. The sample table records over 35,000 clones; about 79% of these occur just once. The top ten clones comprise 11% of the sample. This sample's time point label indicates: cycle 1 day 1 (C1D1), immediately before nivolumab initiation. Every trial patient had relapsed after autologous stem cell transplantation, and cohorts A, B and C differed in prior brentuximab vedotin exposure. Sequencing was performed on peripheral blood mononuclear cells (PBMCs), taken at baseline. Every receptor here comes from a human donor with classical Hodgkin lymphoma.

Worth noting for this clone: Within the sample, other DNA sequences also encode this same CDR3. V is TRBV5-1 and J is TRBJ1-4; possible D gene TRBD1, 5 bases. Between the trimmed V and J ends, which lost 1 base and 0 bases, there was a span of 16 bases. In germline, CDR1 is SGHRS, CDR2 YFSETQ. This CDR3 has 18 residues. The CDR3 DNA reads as TGCGCCAGCAGCTTGAGGGGACGGAGGATTGCAACTAATGAAAAACTGTTTTTT. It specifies CASSLRGRRIATNEKLFF.

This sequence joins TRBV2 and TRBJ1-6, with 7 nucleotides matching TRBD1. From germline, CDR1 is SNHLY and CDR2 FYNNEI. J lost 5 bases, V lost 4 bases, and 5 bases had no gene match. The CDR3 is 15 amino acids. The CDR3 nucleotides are TGTGCCAGCAGTGCGGTAGGGGGCGATAATTCACCCCTCCACTTT. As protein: CASSAVGGDNSPLHF.

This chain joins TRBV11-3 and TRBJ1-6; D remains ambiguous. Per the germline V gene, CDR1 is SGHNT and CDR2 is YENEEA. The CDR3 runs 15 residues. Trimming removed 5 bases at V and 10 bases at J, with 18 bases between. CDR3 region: CASSVRQGQGSPLHF. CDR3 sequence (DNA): TGTGCCAGCAGCGTACGACAAGGGCAAGGATCACCCCTCCACTTT.

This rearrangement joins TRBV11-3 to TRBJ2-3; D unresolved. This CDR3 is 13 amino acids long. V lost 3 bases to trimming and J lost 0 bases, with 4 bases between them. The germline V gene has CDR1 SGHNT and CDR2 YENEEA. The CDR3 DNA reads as TGTGCCAGCAGCTTCCTTAGCACAGATACGCAGTATTTT. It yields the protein CASSFLSTDTQYF.

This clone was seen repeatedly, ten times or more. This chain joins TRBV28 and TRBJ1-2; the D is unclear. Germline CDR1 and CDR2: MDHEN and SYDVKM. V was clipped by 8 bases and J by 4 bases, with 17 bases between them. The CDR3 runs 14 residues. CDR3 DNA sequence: TGTGCCAGCGCCCCTGCCCGGGTGGGCTATGGCTACACCTTC. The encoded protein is CASAPARVGYGYTF.

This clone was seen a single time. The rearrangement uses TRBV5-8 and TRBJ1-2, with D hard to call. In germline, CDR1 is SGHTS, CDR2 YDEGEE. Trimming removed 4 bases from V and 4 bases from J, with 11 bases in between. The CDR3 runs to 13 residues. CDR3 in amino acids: CASSPGLLYGYTF. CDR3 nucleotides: TGTGCCAGCAGCCCCGGGTTACTCTATGGCTACACCTTC.

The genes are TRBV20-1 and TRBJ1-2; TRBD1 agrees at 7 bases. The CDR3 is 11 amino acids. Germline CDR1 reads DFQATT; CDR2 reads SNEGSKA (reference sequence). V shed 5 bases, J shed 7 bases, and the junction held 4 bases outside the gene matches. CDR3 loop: CSAVRQGGYTF. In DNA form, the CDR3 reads TGCAGTGCTGTCCGACAGGGTGGCTACACCTTC.

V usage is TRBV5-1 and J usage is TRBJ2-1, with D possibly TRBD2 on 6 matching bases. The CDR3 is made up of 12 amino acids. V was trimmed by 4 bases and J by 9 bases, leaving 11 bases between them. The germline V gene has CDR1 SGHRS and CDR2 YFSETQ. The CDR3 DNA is TGCGCCAGCAGCCAACGGGGGACTGAGCAGTTCTTC. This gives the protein CASSQRGTEQFF.

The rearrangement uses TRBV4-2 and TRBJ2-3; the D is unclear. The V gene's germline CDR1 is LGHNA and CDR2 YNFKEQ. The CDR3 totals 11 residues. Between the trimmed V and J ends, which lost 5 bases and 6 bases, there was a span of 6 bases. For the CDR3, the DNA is TGTGCCAGCAGCTTAAGGGATACGCAGTATTTT. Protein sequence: CASSLRDTQYF.

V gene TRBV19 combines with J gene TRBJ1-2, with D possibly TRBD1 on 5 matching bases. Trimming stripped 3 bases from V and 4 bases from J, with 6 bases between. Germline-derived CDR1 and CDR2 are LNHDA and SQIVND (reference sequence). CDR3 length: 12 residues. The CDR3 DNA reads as TGTGCCAGTAGTATGGACACCTATGGCTACACCTTC. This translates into CASSMDTYGYTF.

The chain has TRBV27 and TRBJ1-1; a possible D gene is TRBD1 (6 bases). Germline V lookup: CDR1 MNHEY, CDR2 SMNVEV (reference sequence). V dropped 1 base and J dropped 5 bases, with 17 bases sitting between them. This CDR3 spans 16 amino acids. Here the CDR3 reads CASSLFSQGGGTEAFF. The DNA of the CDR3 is TGTGCCAGCAGTTTATTCTCACAGGGAGGAGGGACTGAAGCTTTCTTT.

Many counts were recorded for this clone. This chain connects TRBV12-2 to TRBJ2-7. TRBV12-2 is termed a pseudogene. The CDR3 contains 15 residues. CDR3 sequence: CASRLLVRGVYEQYF. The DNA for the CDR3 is TGTGCAAGTCGCTTATTAGTACGAGGGGTCTACGAGCAGTACTTC.

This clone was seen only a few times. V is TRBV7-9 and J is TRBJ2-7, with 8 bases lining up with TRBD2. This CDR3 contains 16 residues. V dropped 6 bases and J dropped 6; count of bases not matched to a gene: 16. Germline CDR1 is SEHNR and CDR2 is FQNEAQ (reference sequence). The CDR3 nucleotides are TGTGCCAGCAGTTCTTCCTTGGGACTAGTTCCTAGCGAGCAGTACTTC. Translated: CASSSSLGLVPSEQYF.

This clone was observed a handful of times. The CDR3 DNA reads as TGCGCCAGCAGCCAAGATCGTAGCGGGAGAGGTTTTGATACGCAGTATTTT. Its translation is CASSQDRSGRGFDTQYF. The chain couples TRBV4-1 to TRBJ2-3; 9 bases map to TRBD2. The CDR3 is 17 residues long. V lost 0 bases, J lost 6 bases, and 10 bases stayed unmatched. The V gene's germline CDR1 is MGHRA and CDR2 YSYEKL.

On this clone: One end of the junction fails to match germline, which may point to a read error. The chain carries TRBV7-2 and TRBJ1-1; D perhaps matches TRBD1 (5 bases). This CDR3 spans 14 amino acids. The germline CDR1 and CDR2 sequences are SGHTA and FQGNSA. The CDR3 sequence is CASSLAGTASGLIF. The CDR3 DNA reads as TGTGCCAGCAGCTTAGCCGGGACTGCCTCGGGCTTAATATTT.

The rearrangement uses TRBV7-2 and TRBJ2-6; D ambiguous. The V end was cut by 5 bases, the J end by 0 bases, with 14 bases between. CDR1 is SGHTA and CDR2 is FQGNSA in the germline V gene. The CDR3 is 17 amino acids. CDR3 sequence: CASSPYRPGSGANVLTF. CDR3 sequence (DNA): TGTGCCAGCAGCCCCTACCGACCCGGCTCTGGGGCCAACGTCCTGACTTTC.

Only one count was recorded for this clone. CDR3 protein: CASTDSGSYNEQFF. For the CDR3, the DNA is TGTGCCAGCACGGATAGCGGGTCGTACAATGAGCAGTTCTTC. The V and J genes are TRBV6-1 and TRBJ2-1, with TRBD2 matching 7 bases. CDR1 is MNHNS and CDR2 is SASEGT in the germline V gene. The CDR3 extends over 14 amino acids. The V gene end was trimmed by 7 bases and the J gene end by 4 bases; junction bases not matched to a gene: 7.

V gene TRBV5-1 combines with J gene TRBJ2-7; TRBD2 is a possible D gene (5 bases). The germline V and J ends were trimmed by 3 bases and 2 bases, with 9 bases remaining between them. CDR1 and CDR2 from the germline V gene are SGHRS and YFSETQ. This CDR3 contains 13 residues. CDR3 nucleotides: TGCGCCAGCAGCTCGGACTTTACCTACGAGCAGTACTTC. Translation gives CASSSDFTYEQYF.

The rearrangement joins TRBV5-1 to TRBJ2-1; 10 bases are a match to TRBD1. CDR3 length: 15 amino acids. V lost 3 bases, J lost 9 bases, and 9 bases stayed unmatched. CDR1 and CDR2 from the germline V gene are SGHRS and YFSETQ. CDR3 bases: TGCGCCAGCAGCTCCGGACAGGGGGAAGGTGGTGAGCAGTTCTTC. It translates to CASSSGQGEGGEQFF.

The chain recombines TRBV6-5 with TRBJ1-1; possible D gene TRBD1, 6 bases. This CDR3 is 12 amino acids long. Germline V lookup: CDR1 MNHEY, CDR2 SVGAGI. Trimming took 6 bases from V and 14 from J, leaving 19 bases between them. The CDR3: CASRRGLAGVFF. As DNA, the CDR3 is TGTGCCAGCAGAAGGGGTTTGGCAGGGGTCTTCTTT.

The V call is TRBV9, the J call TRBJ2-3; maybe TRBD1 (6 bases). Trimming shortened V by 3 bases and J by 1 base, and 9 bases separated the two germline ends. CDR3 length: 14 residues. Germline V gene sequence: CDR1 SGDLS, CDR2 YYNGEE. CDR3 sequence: CASSADSRTDTQYF. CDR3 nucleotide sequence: TGTGCCAGCAGCGCGGACAGCCGCACAGATACGCAGTATTTT.

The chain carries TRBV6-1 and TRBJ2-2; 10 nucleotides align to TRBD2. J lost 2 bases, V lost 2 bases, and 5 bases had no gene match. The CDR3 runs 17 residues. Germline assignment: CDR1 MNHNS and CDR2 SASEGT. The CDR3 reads CASSERTSGINTGELFF. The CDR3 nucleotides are TGTGCCAGCAGTGAAAGAACTAGCGGGATTAACACCGGGGAGCTGTTTTTT.

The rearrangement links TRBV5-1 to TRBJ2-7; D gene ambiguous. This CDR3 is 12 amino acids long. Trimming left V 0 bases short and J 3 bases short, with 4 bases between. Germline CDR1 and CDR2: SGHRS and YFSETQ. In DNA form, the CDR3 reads TGCGCCAGCAGCTTGGACGGCTACGAGCAGTACTTC. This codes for CASSLDGYEQYF. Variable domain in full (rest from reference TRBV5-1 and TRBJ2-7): KAGVTQTPRYLIKTRGQQVTLSCSPISGHRSVSWYQQTPGQGLQFLFEYFSETQRNKGNFPGRFSGRQFSNSRSEMNVSTLELGDSALYLCASSLDGYEQYFGPGTRLTVT.

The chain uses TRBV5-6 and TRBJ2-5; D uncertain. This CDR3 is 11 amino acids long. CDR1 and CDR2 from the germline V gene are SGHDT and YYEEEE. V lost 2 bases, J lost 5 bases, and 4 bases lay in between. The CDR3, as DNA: TGTGCCAGCAGCTTTCGGGAGACCCAGTACTTC. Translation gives CASSFRETQYF.

In nucleotides, the CDR3 is TGTGCCAGCAGTCCAAGGGTAAAAGGGAACATTCAGTACTTC. Amino acid sequence: CASSPRVKGNIQYF. The rearrangement joins TRBV27 to TRBJ2-4; D gene unclear. The V gene lost 5 bases and the J gene lost 7 bases, with 15 bases spanning the gap. The CDR3 covers 14 residues. CDR1 and CDR2 from the germline V gene are MNHEY and SMNVEV (reference sequence).

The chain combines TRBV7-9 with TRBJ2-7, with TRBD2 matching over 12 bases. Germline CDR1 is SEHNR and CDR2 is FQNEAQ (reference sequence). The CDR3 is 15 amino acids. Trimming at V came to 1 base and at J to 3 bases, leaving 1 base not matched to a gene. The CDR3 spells CASSLGLAGVYEQYF. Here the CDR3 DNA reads TGTGCCAGCAGCTTAGGACTAGCGGGAGTCTACGAGCAGTACTTC.

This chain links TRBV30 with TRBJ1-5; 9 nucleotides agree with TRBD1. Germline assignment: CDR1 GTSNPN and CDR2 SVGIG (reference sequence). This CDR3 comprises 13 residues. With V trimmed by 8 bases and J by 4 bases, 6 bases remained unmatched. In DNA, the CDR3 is TGTGCCGGATCGGGACAGGGAAATCAGCCCCAGCATTTT. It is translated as CAGSGQGNQPQHF.